This T cell receptor beta chain stems from a study of STAT5B mutations in CD4+ large granular lymphocyte leukemia. Trimming pared 4 bases from V and 15 bases from J, leaving 23 bases between. Looked up from germline, CDR1 is SGHRS and CDR2 is YFSETQ. This CDR3 comprises 14 residues. Profiled with immunoSEQ multiplex PCR; TCRdb holds only in-frame clones, not every one. In the table there are around 34,000 clones, almost 85% of which are singletons. Sequencing input: CD4+ T cells from blood buffy coats. The chain couples TRBV5-1 to TRBJ2-1; D call uncertain. The source is a human donor in good health. Here the CDR3 reads CASSPGWSAPVTFF. The DNA of the CDR3 is TGCGCCAGCAGCCCTGGGTGGAGCGCGCCAGTGACGTTCTTC. Filled out from reference TRBV5-1 and TRBJ2-1, the complete variable domain reads KAGVTQTPRYLIKTRGQQVTLSCSPISGHRSVSWYQQTPGQGLQFLFEYFSETQRNKGNFPGRFSGRQFSNSRSEMNVSTLELGDSALYLCASSPGWSAPVTFFGPGTRLTVL.